This T cell receptor (beta chain) was captured by sequencing in a study of post-analysis software for immune sequencing data. Study summary: The courses of disease that were included comprised relapsing-remitting, secondary progressive and progressive-relapsing multiple sclerosis. Findings of the study overall: When patients were compared with controls, 5 or 6 TRBV segments were more frequent, TRBV5-6, TRBV5-1 and TRBV20-1 among them. By F measure, strong co-clustering occurred among samples prepared in the same batch. Multiple sclerosis was associated with a significant reduction in normalized Chao1 diversity relative to controls.

Unique molecular identifiers were present in the TCR beta cDNA libraries. With roughly 1 to 11 million T cells as the source, some 510,000 cDNA molecules resulted. TCRdb itself ran the PCR reads through MiXCR, one entry per CDR3 protein. This table has fewer than 850,000 distinct CDR3 sequences, around 27% appearing once. The CDR3 extends over 19 amino acids. CDR1 is SGHTA, CDR2 FQGNSA, per germline. Regarding this clonotype: The antigen is not known.

The chain is built from TRBV7-2 and TRBJ2-1; D is uncertain. The J call is doubtful: the DNA matches TRBJ2-7 better. The receptor was derived from a girl between 5 and 17 years old with multiple sclerosis. Sequenced sample: blood. CDR3 amino acids: CASSLDSPATLSSYNEQYF. For the CDR3, the DNA is TGTGCCAGCAGCTTAGACAGCCCAGCGACCCTAAGCTCCTACAATGAGCAGTACTTC.